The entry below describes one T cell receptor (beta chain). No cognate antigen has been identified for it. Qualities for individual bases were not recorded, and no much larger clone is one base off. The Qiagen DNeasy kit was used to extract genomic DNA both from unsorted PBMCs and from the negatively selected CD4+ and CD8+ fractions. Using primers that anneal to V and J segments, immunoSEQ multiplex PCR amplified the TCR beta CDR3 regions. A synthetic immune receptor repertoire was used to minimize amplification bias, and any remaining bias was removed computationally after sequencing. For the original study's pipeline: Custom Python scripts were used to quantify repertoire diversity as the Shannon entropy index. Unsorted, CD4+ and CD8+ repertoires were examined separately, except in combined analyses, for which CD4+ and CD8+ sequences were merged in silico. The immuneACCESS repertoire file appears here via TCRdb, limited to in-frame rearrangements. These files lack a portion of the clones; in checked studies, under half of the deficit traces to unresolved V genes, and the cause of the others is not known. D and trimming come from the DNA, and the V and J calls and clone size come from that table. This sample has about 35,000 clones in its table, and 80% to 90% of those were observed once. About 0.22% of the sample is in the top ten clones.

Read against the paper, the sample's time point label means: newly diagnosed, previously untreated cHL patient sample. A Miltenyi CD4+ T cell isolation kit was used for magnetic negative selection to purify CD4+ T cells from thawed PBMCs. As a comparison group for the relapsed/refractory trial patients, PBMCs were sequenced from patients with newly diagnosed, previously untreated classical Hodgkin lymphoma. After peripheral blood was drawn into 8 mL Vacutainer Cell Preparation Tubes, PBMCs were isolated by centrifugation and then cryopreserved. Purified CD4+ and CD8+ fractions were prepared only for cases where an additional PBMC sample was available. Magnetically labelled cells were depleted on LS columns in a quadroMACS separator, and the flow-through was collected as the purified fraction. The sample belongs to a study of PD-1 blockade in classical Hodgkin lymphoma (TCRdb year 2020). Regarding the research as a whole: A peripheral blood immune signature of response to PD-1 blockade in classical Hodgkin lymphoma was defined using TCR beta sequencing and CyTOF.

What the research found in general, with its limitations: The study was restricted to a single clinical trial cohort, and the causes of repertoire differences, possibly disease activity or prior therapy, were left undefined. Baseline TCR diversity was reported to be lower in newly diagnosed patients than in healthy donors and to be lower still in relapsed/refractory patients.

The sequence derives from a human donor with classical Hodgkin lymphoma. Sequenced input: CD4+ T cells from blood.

The nucleotides are TGTGCCAGCAGCTTTTGGGGAAGCGGGGGCTACACCTTC. This translates into CASSFWGSGGYTF. The V and J genes are TRBV5-6 and TRBJ1-2; no D gene is confidently identified. CDR3 length: 13 amino acids, cysteine to phenylalanine. Only the CDR3 part of the read is kept: 39 bases, read in frame from the first base. V loses 2 bases of germline sequence and J loses 8 bases, and the interval between the two ends is 13 bases. In the germline V gene, CDR1 corresponds to SGHDT and CDR2 to YYEEEE.